This T cell receptor beta chain was captured by sequencing in a study of beta chain features in type 1 diabetes. Findings and limits, study-wide: Using cDNA template may skew counts toward highly expressing activated cells. Shortening that was moderate but significant affected the TCRB CDR3s of Type 1 diabetes patients in all four CD4+ subsets.

In regard to this clone: Its antigen is unknown.

The V gene lost 0 bases and the J gene lost 4 bases, with 7 bases spanning the gap. The germline V gene has CDR1 SGHRS and CDR2 YFSETQ. The CDR3 is 13 residues long. The authors reverse transcribed all of the isolated RNA, so sequencing captured expressed TCRB transcripts. Using immunoSEQ multiplex PCR, the repertoire was profiled, and TCRdb retains in-frame clones only, with some absent. Here the sample spans roughly 610,000 clones, around 15% being singletons. The chain employs TRBV5-1 and TRBJ1-2; D is uncertain. This TCR was recovered from a man younger than 35 in good health. Sequenced: naive CD4+ T cells from blood. CDR3 DNA sequence: TGCGCCAGCAGCTTGGGGTCCAGCTATGGCTACACCTTC. The encoded protein is CASSLGSSYGYTF. Full variable domain (outside the CDR3, taken from reference TRBV5-1 and TRBJ1-2): KAGVTQTPRYLIKTRGQQVTLSCSPISGHRSVSWYQQTPGQGLQFLFEYFSETQRNKGNFPGRFSGRQFSNSRSEMNVSTLELGDSALYLCASSLGSSYGYTFGSGTRLTVV.